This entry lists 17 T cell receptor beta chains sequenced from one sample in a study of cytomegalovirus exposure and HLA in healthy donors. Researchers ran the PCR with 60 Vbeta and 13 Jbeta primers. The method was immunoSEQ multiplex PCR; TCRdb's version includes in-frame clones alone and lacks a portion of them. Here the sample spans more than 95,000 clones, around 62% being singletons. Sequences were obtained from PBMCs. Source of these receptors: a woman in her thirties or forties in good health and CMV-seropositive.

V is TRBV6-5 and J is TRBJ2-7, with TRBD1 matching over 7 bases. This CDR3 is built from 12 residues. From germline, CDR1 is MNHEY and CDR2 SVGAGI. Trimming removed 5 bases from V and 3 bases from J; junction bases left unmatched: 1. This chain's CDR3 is CASSRDSYEQYF. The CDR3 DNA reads TGTGCCAGCAGTCGGGACAGCTACGAGCAGTACTTC.

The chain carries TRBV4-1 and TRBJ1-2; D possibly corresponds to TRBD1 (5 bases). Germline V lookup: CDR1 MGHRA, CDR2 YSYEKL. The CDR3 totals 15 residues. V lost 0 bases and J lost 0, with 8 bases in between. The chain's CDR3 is CASSQDGGANYGYTF. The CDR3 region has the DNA TGCGCCAGCAGCCAAGACGGGGGAGCTAACTATGGCTACACCTTC.

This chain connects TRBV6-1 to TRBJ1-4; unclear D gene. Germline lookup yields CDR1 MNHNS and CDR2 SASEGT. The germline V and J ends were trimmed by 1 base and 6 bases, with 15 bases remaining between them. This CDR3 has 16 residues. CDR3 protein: CASSEVGGRWDEKLFF. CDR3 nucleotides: TGTGCCAGCAGTGAAGTTGGTGGCAGGTGGGATGAAAAACTGTTTTTT.

The CDR3 here is CASRDLGLGYTF. Here the CDR3 DNA reads TGTGCCAGCAGGGATCTGGGGCTTGGCTACACCTTC. The V and J genes are TRBV7-8 and TRBJ1-2; weak D call: TRBD1 (5 bases). Germline V gene lookup returns CDR1 SGHVS and CDR2 FQNEAQ. V dropped 6 bases and J dropped 7 bases, with 12 bases sitting between them. The CDR3 runs to 12 residues.

The CDR3 is CAIICPLYGYTF. DNA of the CDR3: TGTGCCATCATATGTCCCCTCTATGGCTACACCTTC. The chain links TRBV10-3 to TRBJ1-2; no clear D. The germline V gene has CDR1 ENHRY and CDR2 SYGVKD. Trimming removed 7 bases from V and 4 bases from J, with 10 bases in between. The CDR3 covers 12 residues.

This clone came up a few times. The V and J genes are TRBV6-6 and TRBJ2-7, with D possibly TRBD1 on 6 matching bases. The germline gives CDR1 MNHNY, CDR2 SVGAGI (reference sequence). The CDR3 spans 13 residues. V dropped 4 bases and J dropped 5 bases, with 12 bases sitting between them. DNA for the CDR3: TGTGCCAGCAGTTCCACATCAGGGGACGAGCAGTACTTC. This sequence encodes CASSSTSGDEQYF.

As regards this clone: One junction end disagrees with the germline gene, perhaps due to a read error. In nucleotides, the CDR3 is TGTGCCAGCAGCTCCCTTTCCCTGTCTCGCGCCTTC. The encoded protein is CASSSLSLSRAF. This chain links TRBV9 with TRBJ1-2; unclear D gene. Germline V gene sequence: CDR1 SGDLS, CDR2 YYNGEE. This CDR3 region has 12 residues.

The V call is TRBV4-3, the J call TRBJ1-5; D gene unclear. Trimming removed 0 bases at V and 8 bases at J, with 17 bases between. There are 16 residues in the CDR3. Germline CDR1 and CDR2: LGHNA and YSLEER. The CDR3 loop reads CASSQDLGVIFKPQHF. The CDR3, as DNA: TGCGCCAGCAGCCAAGATCTCGGGGTAATATTCAAGCCCCAGCATTTT.

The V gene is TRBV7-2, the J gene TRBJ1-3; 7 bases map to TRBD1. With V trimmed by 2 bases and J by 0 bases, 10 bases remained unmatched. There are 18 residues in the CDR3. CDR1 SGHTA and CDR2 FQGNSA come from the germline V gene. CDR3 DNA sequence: TGTGCCAGCAGCTTATTTCCGGGACAGATCTCCTCTGGAAACACCATATATTTT. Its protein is CASSLFPGQISSGNTIYF.

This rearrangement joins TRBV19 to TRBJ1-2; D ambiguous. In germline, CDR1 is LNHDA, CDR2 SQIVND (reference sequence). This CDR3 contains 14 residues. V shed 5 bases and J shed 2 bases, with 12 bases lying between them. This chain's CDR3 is CASSPSAANYGYTF. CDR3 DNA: TGTGCCAGTAGTCCAAGCGCCGCGAACTATGGCTACACCTTC.

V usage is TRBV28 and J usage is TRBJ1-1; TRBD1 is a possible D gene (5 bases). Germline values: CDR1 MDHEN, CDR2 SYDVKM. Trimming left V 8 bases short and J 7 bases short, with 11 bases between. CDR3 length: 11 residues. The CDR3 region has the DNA TGTGCCAGCGGGGGGGTAGGTGAAGCTTTCTTT. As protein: CASGGVGEAFF.

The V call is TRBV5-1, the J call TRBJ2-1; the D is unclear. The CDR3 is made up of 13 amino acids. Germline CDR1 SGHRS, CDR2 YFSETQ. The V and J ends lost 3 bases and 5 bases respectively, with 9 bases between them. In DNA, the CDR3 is TGCGCCAGCAGCTCGGGTATTGACAATGAGCAGTTCTTC. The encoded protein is CASSSGIDNEQFF.

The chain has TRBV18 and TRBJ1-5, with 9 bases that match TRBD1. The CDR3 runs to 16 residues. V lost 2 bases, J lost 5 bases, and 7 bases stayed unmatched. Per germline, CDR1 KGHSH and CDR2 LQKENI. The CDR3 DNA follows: TGTGCCAGCTCACCATCGACAGGGGGAGCGGATCAGCCCCAGCATTTT. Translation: CASSPSTGGADQPQHF.

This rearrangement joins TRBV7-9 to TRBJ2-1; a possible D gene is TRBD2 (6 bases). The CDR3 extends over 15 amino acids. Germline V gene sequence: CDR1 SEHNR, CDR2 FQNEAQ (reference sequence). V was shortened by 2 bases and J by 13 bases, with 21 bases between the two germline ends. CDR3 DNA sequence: TGTGCCAGCAGCTTACAAGTTACACTAGCTACGGCCCAGTTCTTC. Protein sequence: CASSLQVTLATAQFF.

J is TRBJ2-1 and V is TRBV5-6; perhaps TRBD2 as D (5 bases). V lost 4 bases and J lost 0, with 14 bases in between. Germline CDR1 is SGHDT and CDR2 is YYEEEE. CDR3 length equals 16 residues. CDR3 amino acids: CASSADYYSSYNEQFF. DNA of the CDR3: TGTGCCAGCAGCGCTGACTACTACAGCTCCTACAATGAGCAGTTCTTC.

DNA of the CDR3: TGTGCCACCAGCAGAGCACCAGGGGCACTATATGGCTACACCTTC. This gives the protein CATSRAPGALYGYTF. The rearrangement joins TRBV15 to TRBJ1-2; tentatively, D is TRBD1 (6 bases). The CDR3 runs to 15 residues. Trimming pared 1 base from V and 5 bases from J, leaving 14 bases between. The germline CDR1 and CDR2 sequences are LNHNV and YYDKDF (reference sequence).

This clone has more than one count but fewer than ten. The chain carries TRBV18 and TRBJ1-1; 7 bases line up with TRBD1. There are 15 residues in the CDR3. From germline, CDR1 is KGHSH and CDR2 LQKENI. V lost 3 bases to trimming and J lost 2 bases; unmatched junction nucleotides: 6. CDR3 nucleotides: TGTGCCAGCTCACCGGACAGGAACTTTAACACTGAAGCTTTCTTT. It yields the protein CASSPDRNFNTEAFF.